The entry below describes one T cell receptor beta chain. Clones were sequenced by immunoSEQ multiplex PCR, and TCRdb holds only the in-frame ones, with some missing. There are approximately 33,000 clones in the sample; around 88% occur only once, and 0.7% to 0.75% lies in the top ten. These data originate in a study of T cell changes during pregnancy in multiple sclerosis. Trimming pared 7 bases from V and 8 bases from J, leaving 9 bases between. The CDR3 sequence is 11 residues long. Germline V gives CDR1 WNHNN, CDR2 SYGVQD (reference sequence). V is TRBV10-1 and J is TRBJ2-1, with unresolved D. This specimen was CD4+ T cells from peripheral blood mononuclear cells, taken in the first trimester of pregnancy. This clonotype was obtained from a female donor in good health, enrolled as a control in a pregnancy study. The CDR3 DNA reads TGCGCCAGCAACCGAGGAGATGAGCAGTTCTTC. It codes for CASNRGDEQFF.